The entry below gives a single TCR beta chain sequence along with its context. The antigen this receptor binds is unknown. Base qualities are not provided; no much larger clone lies one nucleotide away. The junction shows trimming of 2 bases on V and 2 bases on J, and the gene matches do not reach 7 bases of it. The CDR3 spans 17 residues, from the cysteine through the phenylalanine. The read is trimmed to its CDR3 DNA, 51 bases read in frame from base 1. The germline V gene (reference sequence) gives CDR1 as PRHDT and CDR2 as FYEKMQ. Each collaborating institution followed its own protocols to collect whole blood in K2EDTA tubes. For TCRbeta analysis, collaborators shipped samples as frozen whole blood, isolated PBMCs, or DNA extracted from either of those sample types. The immunoSEQ Assay, a bias-controlled multiplex PCR, was used to amplify TCRbeta CDR3 regions from genomic DNA. Per the source publication's procedure: Within the assay, amplification of reference gene primers was used to estimate how many nucleated cells each sample contained. Sequence reads were collapsed and filtered to measure the absolute abundance of every unique TCRbeta CDR3 rearrangement. Productive Simpson clonality was computed per sample as the square root of Simpson's diversity index over productive rearrangements. In its TCRdb copy, this immuneACCESS table keeps in-frame sequences only and misses some clones. Where compared with another copy, unresolved V genes explain less than half of these, and the others have no known cause. Clonal size and the V and J genes are those of that table, whereas D and trimming came from the DNA. Here the sample has about 170,000 clones; about 82% occur a single time. The ten largest clones take up 5.5% to 7% of the sample.

The data derive from a study of blood T cell repertoires in COVID-19 (dated by TCRdb to 2020 to 2021). With respect to the entire study: The collaborator samples originated in the United States, Italy and Spain and spanned the acute and convalescent phases of COVID-19. The samples were drawn from two sources: the first 160 participants of the ongoing ImmuneRACE study, and 1,254 subjects contributed by 6 global collaborators. The prospective study material was composed of cDNA or gDNA derived from T cells, B-cell-depleted T cells, or PBMCs. Sample metadata almost always included a de-identified subject ID, COVID-19 status, age in years and sex. Subjects who had been exposed to COVID-19, were actively infected with it, or had recovered from it provided the deeply sampled blood TCRbeta repertoires that made up the dataset. Where available, HLA class I and class II types were taken from metadata supplied by the sample provider and were not determined by assay-based typing. The repertoires were released in a freely available public database intended as a resource for research on the immune response to SARS-CoV-2.

Findings and caveats that apply to the study as a whole: The amount of clinical and demographic metadata varied by source and participant and was provided uncurated.

The TCR sequence derives from a man aged 45 to 65 with active or convalescent COVID-19. The chain is made from TRBV13 and TRBJ2-1, and TRBD1 matches 9 of the central bases. The source material was peripheral blood. At the DNA level, the sequence is TGTGCCAGCAGCTTAAACGCCGGGACAGGGACCTACAATGAGCAGTTCTTC. It translates to CASSLNAGTGTYNEQFF.